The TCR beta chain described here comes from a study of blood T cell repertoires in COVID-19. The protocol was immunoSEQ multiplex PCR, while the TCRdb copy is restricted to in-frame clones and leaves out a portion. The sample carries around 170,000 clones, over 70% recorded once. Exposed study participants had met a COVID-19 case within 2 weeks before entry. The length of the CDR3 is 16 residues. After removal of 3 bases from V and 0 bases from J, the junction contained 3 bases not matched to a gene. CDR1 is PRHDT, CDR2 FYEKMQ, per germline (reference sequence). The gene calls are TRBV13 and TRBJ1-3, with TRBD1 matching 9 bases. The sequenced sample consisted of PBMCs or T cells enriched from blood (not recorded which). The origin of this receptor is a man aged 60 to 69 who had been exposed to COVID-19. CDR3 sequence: CASSFDRGVSGNTIYF. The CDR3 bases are TGTGCCAGCAGCTTCGACAGGGGGGTCTCTGGAAACACCATATATTTT.